Listed below are T cell receptor beta chains from one sample, sequenced in a study of blood T cell repertoires in COVID-19. Clones were sequenced by immunoSEQ multiplex PCR, and TCRdb holds only the in-frame ones, with some missing. The data hold just under 85,000 clones, with around 86% observed a single time. Material: peripheral blood. The receptors were sampled from a man at least 80 years old with active or convalescent COVID-19. Each CDR3 is given with its conserved first and last residue. A D gene is named only where the DNA matches it firmly. Size is omitted from some rows. Given values are once, few, many or a class for expanded clones.

-,TRBJ1-5,-,TRBV2,CASRPRGEQPQHF,TGTGCCAGCAGGCCTAGGGGTGAACAGCCCCAGCATTTT
-,TRBJ1-4,once,TRBV19,CASSPLGGGGEKLFF,TGTGCCAGTAGTCCCCTGGGGGGGGGCGGTGAAAAACTGTTTTTT
TRBD1,TRBJ1-3,-,TRBV11-3,CASSVQTGTSGNTIYF,TGTGCCAGCAGCGTCCAGACAGGGACCTCTGGAAACACCATATATTTT
-,TRBJ1-4,-,TRBV7-9,CASSLVQGPHNEKLFF,TGTGCCAGCAGCTTAGTGCAGGGTCCTCATAATGAAAAACTGTTTTTT
-,TRBJ2-3,-,TRBV19,CASSSELNTQYF,TGTGCCAGTAGTTCCGAGTTAAATACGCAGTATTTT
TRBD1,TRBJ1-1,-,TRBV18,CASSPLPGQGSNTEAFF,TGTGCCAGCTCACCTCTACCGGGACAGGGTTCAAACACTGAAGCTTTCTTT
TRBD2,TRBJ2-3,-,TRBV7-2,CASSFTSGGVDTQYF,TGTGCCAGCAGCTTCACTAGCGGGGGGGTAGATACGCAGTATTTT
-,TRBJ2-3,medium-sized,TRBV2,CASSAGTASTDTQYF,TGTGCCAGCAGTGCTGGGACTGCTAGCACAGATACGCAGTATTTT
TRBD2,TRBJ2-3,-,TRBV4-1,CASSLTGTTDPDTQYF,TGCGCCAGCAGCCTTACCGGGACTACCGACCCTGATACGCAGTATTTT
-,TRBJ2-1,-,TRBV28,CASSFPGQGGNEQFF,TGTGCCAGCAGTTTCCCAGGGCAGGGTGGCAATGAGCAGTTCTTC
TRBD2,TRBJ2-2,-,TRBV10-1,CASSVRGANTGELFF,TGCGCCAGCAGTGTGCGGGGGGCGAACACCGGGGAGCTGTTTTTT
-,TRBJ2-3,-,TRBV2,CASSEDYSSTDTQYF,TGTGCCAGCAGTGAGGACTACTCTAGCACAGATACGCAGTATTTT
-,TRBJ2-1,-,TRBV24-1,CATSDPGQINEQFF,TGTGCCACCAGTGATCCGGGACAAATCAATGAGCAGTTCTTC
-,TRBJ1-1,-,TRBV19,CASSIRYSGNTEAFF,TGTGCCAGTAGTATAAGGTATTCAGGGAACACTGAAGCTTTCTTT
TRBD1,TRBJ2-1,-,TRBV2,CASRLVAGGNEQFF,TGTGCCAGCAGGCTGGTGGCAGGGGGCAATGAGCAGTTCTTC
-,TRBJ1-2,once,TRBV19,CASSIVVPYGYTF,TGTGCCAGTAGTATAGTAGTACCGTATGGCTACACCTTC
TRBD1,TRBJ1-4,-,TRBV19,CASSIEGAGEKLFF,TGTGCCAGTAGTATTGAGGGGGCGGGTGAAAAACTGTTTTTT
TRBD2,TRBJ2-3,-,TRBV18,CASSPPQRLASAQYF,TGTGCCAGCTCACCCCCCCAACGACTAGCGTCTGCGCAGTATTTT
-,TRBJ1-1,-,TRBV2,CASSGARTVNTEAFF,TGTGCCAGCAGTGGAGCTCGGACAGTTAACACTGAAGCTTTCTTT
-,TRBJ1-4,-,TRBV6-6,CASSYEGREKLFF,TGTGCCAGCAGTTACGAGGGTAGAGAAAAACTGTTTTTT
-,TRBJ2-2,-,TRBV18,CASSPLVSGELFF,TGTGCCAGCTCACCACTAGTGTCCGGGGAGCTGTTTTTT
TRBD1,TRBJ1-2,-,TRBV5-4,CASSLDRVGGYTF,TGTGCCAGCAGCTTAGACAGGGTGGGAGGCTACACCTTC
-,TRBJ1-5,-,TRBV3-1/TRBV3-2,CASSQFGGQPQHF,TGTGCCAGCAGCCAATTCGGGGGTCAGCCCCAGCATTTT
-,TRBJ2-5,-,TRBV28,CASSPGNPETQYF,TGTGCCAGCAGTCCGGGGAATCCGGAGACCCAGTACTTC
-,TRBJ2-3,-,TRBV19,CASSTAGVGDTQYF,TGTGCCAGTAGTACGGCAGGGGTTGGGGATACGCAGTATTTT
TRBD2,TRBJ2-1,-,TRBV19,CASSLGGTSGSYEQFF,TGTGCCAGTAGTTTGGGAGGGACTAGCGGGAGCTATGAGCAGTTCTTC
-,TRBJ1-4,-,TRBV5-8,CASRGGGAGEKLFF,TGTGCCAGCCGGGGAGGGGGAGCGGGTGAAAAACTGTTTTTT
TRBD1,TRBJ1-4,-,TRBV11-2,CASSNRDSEKLFF,TGTGCCAGCAGCAACCGGGACAGTGAAAAACTGTTTTTT
-,TRBJ1-3,-,TRBV9,CASSPMANSGNTIYF,TGTGCCAGCAGCCCCATGGCCAACTCTGGAAACACCATATATTTT
-,TRBJ2-1,once,TRBV14,CASSQVLSSYNEQFF,TGTGCCAGCAGCCAAGTGCTGAGCTCCTACAATGAGCAGTTCTTC
-,TRBJ1-1,-,TRBV6-1,CASSEKGWGTTNTEAFF,TGTGCCAGCAGTGAAAAGGGGTGGGGGACAACGAACACTGAAGCTTTCTTT
-,TRBJ2-3,-,TRBV5-1,CASSLGGPTDTQYF,TGCGCCAGCAGCTTGGGGGGGCCCACAGATACGCAGTATTTT
-,TRBJ1-2,once,TRBV11-1,CASSLAGRSYGYTF,TGTGCCAGCAGCTTAGCGGGCAGGTCCTATGGCTACACCTTC
TRBD1,TRBJ2-5,-,TRBV18,CASSSDRGVETQYF,TGTGCCAGCTCGTCGGACAGGGGGGTGGAGACCCAGTACTTC
-,TRBJ1-5,-,TRBV6-5,CASSYSGQINQPQHF,TGTGCCAGCAGTTACTCCGGACAGATCAATCAGCCCCAGCATTTT
TRBD1,TRBJ1-2,few,TRBV5-1,CASSLRTGGAYGYTF,TGCGCCAGCAGCCTTCGGACAGGGGGCGCCTATGGCTACACCTTC
TRBD1,TRBJ1-1,-,TRBV10-2,CASSNPDRARAEAFF,TGCGCCAGCAGTAACCCGGACAGGGCTCGGGCTGAAGCTTTCTTT
-,TRBJ2-1,-,TRBV7-3,CASSSSWYNEQFF,TGTGCCAGCAGCTCTAGCTGGTACAATGAGCAGTTCTTC